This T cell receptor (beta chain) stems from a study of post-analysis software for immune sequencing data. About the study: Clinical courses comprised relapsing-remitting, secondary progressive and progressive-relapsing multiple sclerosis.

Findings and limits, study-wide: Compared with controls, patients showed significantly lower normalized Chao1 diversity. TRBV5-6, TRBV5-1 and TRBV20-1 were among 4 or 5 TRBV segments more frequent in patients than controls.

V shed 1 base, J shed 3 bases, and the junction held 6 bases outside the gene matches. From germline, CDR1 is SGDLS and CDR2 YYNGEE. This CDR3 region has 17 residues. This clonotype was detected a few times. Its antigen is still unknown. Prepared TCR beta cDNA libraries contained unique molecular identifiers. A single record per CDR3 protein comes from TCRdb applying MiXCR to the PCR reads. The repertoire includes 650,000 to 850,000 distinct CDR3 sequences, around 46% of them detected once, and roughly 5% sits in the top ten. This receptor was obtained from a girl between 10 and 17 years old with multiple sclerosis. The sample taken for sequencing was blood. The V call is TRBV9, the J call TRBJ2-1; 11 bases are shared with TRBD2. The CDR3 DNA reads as TGTGCCAGCAGCGTATTTGTCGGGACTAGCGGCTACAATGAGCAGTTCTTC. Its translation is CASSVFVGTSGYNEQFF.